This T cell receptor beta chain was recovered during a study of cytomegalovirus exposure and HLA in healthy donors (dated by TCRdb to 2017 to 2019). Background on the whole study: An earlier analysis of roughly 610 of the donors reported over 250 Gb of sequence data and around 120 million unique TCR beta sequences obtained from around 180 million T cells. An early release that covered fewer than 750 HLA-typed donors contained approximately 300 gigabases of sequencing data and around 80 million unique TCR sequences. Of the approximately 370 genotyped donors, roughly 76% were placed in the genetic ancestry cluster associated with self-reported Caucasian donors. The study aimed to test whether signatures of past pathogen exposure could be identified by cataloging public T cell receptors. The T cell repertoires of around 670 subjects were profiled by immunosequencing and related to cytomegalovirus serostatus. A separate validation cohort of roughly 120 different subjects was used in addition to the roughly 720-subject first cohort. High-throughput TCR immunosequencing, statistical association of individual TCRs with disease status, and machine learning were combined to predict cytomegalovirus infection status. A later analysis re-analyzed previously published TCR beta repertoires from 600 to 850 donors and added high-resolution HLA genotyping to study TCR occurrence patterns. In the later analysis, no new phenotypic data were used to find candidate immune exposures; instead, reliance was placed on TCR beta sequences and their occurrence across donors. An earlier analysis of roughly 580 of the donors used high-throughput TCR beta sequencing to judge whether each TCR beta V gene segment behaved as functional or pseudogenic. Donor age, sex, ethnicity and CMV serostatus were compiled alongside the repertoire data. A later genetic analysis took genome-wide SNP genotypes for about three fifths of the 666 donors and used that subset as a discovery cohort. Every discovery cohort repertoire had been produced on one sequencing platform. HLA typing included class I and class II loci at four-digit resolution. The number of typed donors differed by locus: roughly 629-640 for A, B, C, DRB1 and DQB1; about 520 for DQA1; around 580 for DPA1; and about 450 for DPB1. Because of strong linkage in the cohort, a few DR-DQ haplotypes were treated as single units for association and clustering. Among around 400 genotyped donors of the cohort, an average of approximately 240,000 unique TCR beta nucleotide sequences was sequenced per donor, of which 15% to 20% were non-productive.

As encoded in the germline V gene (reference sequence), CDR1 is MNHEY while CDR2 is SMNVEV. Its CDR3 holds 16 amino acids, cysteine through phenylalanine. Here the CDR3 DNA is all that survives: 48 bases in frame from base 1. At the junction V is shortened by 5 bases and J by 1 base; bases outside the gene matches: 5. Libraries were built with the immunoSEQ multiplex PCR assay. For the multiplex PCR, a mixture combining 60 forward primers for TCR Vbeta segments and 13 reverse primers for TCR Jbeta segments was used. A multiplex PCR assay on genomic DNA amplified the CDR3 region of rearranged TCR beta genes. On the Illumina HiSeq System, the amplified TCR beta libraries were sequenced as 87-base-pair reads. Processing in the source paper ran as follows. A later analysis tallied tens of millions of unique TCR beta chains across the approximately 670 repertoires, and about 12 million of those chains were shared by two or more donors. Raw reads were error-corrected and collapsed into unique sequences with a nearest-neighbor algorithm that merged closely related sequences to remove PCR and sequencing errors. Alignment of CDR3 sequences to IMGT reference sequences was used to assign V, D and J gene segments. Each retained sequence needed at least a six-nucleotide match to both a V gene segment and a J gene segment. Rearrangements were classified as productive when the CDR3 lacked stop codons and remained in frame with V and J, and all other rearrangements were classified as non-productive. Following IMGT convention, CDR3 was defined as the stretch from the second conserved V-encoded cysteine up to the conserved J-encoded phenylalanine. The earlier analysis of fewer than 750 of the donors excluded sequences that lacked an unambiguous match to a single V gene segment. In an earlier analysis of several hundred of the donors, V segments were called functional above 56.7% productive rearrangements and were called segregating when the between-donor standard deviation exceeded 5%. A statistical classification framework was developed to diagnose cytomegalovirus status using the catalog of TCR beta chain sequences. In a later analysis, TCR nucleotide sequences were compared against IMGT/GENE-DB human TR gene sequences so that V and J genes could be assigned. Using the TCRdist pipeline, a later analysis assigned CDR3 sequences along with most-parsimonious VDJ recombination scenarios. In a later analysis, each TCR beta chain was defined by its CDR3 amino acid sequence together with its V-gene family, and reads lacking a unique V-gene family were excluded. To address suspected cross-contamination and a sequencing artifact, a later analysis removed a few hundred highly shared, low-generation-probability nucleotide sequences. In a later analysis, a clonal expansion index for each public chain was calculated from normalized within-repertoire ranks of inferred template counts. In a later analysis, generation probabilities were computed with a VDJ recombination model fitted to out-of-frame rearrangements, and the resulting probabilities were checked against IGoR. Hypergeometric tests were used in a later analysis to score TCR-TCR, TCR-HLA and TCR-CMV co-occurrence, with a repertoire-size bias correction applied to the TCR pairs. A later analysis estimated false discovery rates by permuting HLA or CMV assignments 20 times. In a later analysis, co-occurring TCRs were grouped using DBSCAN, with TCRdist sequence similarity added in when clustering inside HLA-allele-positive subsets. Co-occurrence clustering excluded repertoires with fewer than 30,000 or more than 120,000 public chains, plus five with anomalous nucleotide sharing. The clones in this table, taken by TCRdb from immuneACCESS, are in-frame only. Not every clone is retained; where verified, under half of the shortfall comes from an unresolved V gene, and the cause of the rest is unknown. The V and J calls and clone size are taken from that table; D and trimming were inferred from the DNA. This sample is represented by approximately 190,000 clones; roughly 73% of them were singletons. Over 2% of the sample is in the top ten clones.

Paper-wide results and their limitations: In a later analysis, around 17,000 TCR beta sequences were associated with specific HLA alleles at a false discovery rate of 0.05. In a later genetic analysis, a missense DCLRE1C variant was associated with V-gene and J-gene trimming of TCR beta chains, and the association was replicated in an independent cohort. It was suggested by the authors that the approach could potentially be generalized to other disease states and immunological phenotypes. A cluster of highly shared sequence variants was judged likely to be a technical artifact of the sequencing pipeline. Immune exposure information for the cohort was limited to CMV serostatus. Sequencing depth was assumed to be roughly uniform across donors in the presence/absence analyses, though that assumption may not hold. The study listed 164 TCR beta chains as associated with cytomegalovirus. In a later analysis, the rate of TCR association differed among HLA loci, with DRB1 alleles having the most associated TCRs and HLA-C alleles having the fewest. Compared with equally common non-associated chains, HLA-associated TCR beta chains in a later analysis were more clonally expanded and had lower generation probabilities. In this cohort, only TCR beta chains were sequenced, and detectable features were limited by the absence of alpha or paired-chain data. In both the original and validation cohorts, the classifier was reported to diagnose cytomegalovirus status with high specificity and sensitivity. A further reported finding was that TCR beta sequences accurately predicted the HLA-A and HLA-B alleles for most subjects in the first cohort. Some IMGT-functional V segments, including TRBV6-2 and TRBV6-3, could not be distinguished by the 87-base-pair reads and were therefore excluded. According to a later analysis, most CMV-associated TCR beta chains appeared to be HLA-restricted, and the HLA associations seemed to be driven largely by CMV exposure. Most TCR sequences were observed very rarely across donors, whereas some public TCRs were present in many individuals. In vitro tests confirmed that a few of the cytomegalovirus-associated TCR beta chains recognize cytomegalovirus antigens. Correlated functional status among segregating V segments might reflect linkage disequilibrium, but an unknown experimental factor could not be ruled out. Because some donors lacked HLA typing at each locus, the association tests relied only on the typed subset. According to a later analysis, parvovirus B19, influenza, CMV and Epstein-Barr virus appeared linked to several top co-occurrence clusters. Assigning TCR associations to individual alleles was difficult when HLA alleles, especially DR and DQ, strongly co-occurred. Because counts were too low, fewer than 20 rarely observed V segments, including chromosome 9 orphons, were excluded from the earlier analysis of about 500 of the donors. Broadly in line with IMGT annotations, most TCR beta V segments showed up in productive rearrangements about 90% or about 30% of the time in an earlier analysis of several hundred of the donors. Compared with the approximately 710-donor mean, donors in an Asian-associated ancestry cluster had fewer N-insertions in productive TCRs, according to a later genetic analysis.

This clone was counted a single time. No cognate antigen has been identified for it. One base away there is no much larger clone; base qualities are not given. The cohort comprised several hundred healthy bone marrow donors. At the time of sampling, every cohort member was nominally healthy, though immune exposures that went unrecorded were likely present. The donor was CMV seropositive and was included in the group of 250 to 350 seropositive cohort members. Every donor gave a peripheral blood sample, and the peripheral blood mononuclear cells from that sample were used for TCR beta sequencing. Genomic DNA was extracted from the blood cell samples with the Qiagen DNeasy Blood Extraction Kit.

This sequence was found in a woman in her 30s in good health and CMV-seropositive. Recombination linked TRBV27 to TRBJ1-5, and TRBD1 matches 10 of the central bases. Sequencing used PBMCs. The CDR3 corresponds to CASSPWDRGSNQPQHF. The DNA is TGTGCCAGCAGTCCCTGGGACAGGGGAAGCAATCAGCCCCAGCATTTT.